What follows are 20 T cell receptor beta chains derived from one specimen sequenced in a study of beta chain features in type 1 diabetes (dated by TCRdb to between 2017 and 2018). Study-wide findings and limitations: Type 1 diabetes patients showed a moderate but significant shortening of TCRB CDR3 length in all four CD4+ subsets.

These receptors have no known antigen. Libraries were built with the immunoSEQ multiplex PCR assay. The entire isolated RNA was reverse transcribed using the High Capacity cDNA Reverse Transcription Kit, and thus expressed TCRB transcripts were sequenced. In TCRdb, the immuneACCESS table is reduced to in-frame sequences with V and J assigned. These tables do not hold every clone; where another copy was compared, an unresolved V gene accounts for under half, and the others remain unexplained. Present in this sample are roughly 290,000 clones, approximately 16% of which were seen just once. The top ten clonotypes cover about 0.014% of the sample. Sequenced material: naive CD4+ T cells from blood. The sample's cell subset or site label, decoded: true naive CD4+ T cells. Receptors were obtained from a man aged 18 to 29 with type 1 diabetes.

The CDR3 spells CASSSTGPSSYEQYF. CDR3 nucleotides: TGTGCCAGCAGCTCTACAGGGCCCAGCTCCTACGAGCAGTACTTC. The chain uses TRBV7-9 and TRBJ2-7, with D possibly TRBD1 on 6 matching bases. CDR3 length: 15 residues. V lost 4 bases to trimming and J lost 0 bases, with 13 bases between them. In germline, CDR1 is SEHNR, CDR2 FQNEAQ (reference sequence).

This clone showed up just a few times. This sequence joins TRBV28 and TRBJ2-1, with TRBD1 matching over 7 bases. Losses at the gene ends were 3 bases for V and 13 bases for J; bases not matched to a gene: 3. Germline V gene sequence: CDR1 MDHEN, CDR2 SYDVKM. The CDR3 is made up of 11 amino acids. CDR3 coding DNA: TGTGCCAGCAGTTTCCAGGGGGTCCAGTTCTTC. Residues: CASSFQGVQFF.

This clone occurred a few times. The chain combines TRBV29-1 with TRBJ2-3, with 10 nucleotides matching TRBD2. V gave up 7 bases and J gave up 5 bases; unmatched junction bases: 12. CDR3 length: 15 amino acids. CDR1 is SQVTM, CDR2 ANQGSEA, per germline. CDR3 DNA sequence: TGCAGCGCCCAATTCCTAGCGGGAGCGATAGATACGCAGTATTTT. This gives the protein CSAQFLAGAIDTQYF.

The chain is built from TRBV28 and TRBJ2-5; TRBD1 aligns across 10 bases. The ends lost 7 bases at V and 4 bases at J; junction bases unmatched: 9. Germline V gives CDR1 MDHEN, CDR2 SYDVKM. The CDR3 length is 15 residues. As DNA, the CDR3 is TGTGCCAGCACCCCCCGGGGGACAGGGGCAGAGACCCAGTACTTC. Encoded protein: CASTPRGTGAETQYF.

This sequence joins TRBV4-1 and TRBJ1-1; D gene unclear. The length of the CDR3 is 15 residues. V lost 1 base to trimming and J lost 4 bases, with 13 bases between them. The germline V gene encodes CDR1 MGHRA and CDR2 YSYEKL. CDR3 sequence reads: CASSQARREGTEAFF. The CDR3 bases are TGCGCCAGCAGCCAAGCTAGGAGGGAGGGCACTGAAGCTTTCTTT.

This clone turned up a few times. The CDR3 protein is CASSVAGDPHYGYTF. The CDR3 bases are TGTGCCAGCAGCGTAGCGGGGGACCCCCACTATGGCTACACCTTC. This chain links TRBV9 with TRBJ1-2, with TRBD1 as a possible D gene (5 bases). Germline loops: CDR1 SGDLS, CDR2 YYNGEE. With 0 bases removed from V and 3 bases from J, the gap between germline ends came to 12 bases. The CDR3 totals 15 residues.

This clone occurred a few times. This chain links TRBV15 with TRBJ2-6; D is ambiguous. CDR1 and CDR2 (germline): LNHNV, YYDKDF (reference sequence). Deletions cut 5 bases from V and 2 bases from J, with 10 bases between. This CDR3 comprises 15 residues. Here the CDR3 reads CATSRDLAGANVLTF. The CDR3 bases are TGTGCCACCAGCCGCGACTTAGCTGGGGCCAACGTCCTGACTTTC.

The sample holds a few counts of this clone. The chain is built from TRBV7-9 and TRBJ1-5, with D perhaps matching TRBD1 (6 bases). Germline CDR1 and CDR2: SEHNR and FQNEAQ (reference sequence). Trimming removed 5 bases from V and 3 bases from J, with 11 bases in between. The CDR3 runs 14 residues. CDR3 sequence (DNA): TGTGCCAGCAGCCCACAGGGAAACAATCAGCCCCAGCATTTT. This sequence encodes CASSPQGNNQPQHF. The complete variable domain, with remaining parts taken from reference TRBV7-9 and TRBJ1-5, reads DTGVSQNPRHKITKRGQNVTFRCDPISEHNRLYWYRQTLGQGPEFLTYFQNEAQLEKSRLLSDRFSAERPKGSFSTLEIQRTEQGDSAMYLCASSPQGNNQPQHFGDGTRLSIL.

The chain joins TRBV19 to TRBJ2-2; D call uncertain. CDR3 size: 14 residues. The germline V and J ends were trimmed by 4 bases and 6 bases, with 12 bases remaining between them. CDR1 and CDR2 (germline): LNHDA, SQIVND (reference sequence). CDR3 sequence reads: CASSTARGAGELFF. Here the CDR3 DNA reads TGTGCCAGTAGTACCGCCCGCGGCGCCGGGGAGCTGTTTTTT.

The rearrangement links TRBV2 to TRBJ1-4; TRBD1 is a possible D gene (5 bases). V was clipped by 5 bases and J by 8 bases, with 12 bases between them. Germline lookup yields CDR1 SNHLY and CDR2 FYNNEI. The CDR3 is made up of 13 amino acids. The CDR3 loop is CASSKDGAEKLFF. CDR3 DNA sequence: TGTGCCAGCAGTAAAGATGGGGCGGAAAAACTGTTTTTT.

This clone turned up a few times. V usage is TRBV2 and J usage is TRBJ1-2; 8 positions agree with TRBD1. The CDR3 is 13 amino acids. Germline CDR1 is SNHLY and CDR2 is FYNNEI. The V segment lost 5 bases and the J segment 8 bases; nucleotides outside the gene matches: 7. The CDR3 loop reads CASSYYRGDGYTF. The CDR3 DNA reads TGTGCCAGCAGTTATTACAGGGGGGACGGCTACACCTTC.

The V and J genes are TRBV4-2 and TRBJ2-7, with 11 nucleotides matching TRBD2. CDR1 and CDR2 from the germline V gene are LGHNA and YNFKEQ. CDR3 size: 16 residues. The trim removed 4 bases at V and 4 bases at J, leaving 9 bases unmatched. CDR3 sequence reads: CASSPSLAGGSYEQYF. The DNA for the CDR3 is TGTGCCAGCAGCCCAAGCCTAGCGGGAGGATCTTACGAGCAGTACTTC.

This clone has a handful of counts. J is TRBJ1-2 and V is TRBV19; 8 nucleotides agree with TRBD1. This CDR3 contains 13 residues. Germline values: CDR1 LNHDA, CDR2 SQIVND (reference sequence). The junction had 3 bases not matched to a gene; V was cut back by 3 bases and J by 6 bases. CDR3 nucleotides: TGTGCCAGTAGTATGACAGGGGAGAATGGCTACACCTTC. Its translation: CASSMTGENGYTF. The full variable domain, completed using reference TRBV19 and TRBJ1-2, is DGGITQSPKYLFRKEGQNVTLSCEQNLNHDAMYWYRQDPGQGLRLIYYSQIVNDFQKGDIAEGYSVSREKKESFPLTVTSAQKNPTAFYLCASSMTGENGYTFGSGTRLTVV.

Only a few counts were recorded for this clone. This chain connects TRBV6-5 to TRBJ2-5; maybe TRBD2 (7 bases). Trimming cost V 7 bases and J 5 bases, with 17 bases left between them. Germline CDR1 is MNHEY and CDR2 is SVGAGI. The CDR3 runs to 14 residues. This CDR3 is CASTSRGARETQYF. CDR3 DNA: TGTGCCAGCACCTCTCGGGGGGCTCGGGAGACCCAGTACTTC.

In this sample, this clone turned up a few times. The chain carries TRBV7-2 and TRBJ2-1; maybe TRBD1 (6 bases). From germline, CDR1 is SGHTA and CDR2 FQGNSA. The CDR3 contains 14 residues. Trimming pared 7 bases from V and 7 bases from J, leaving 17 bases between. CDR3 loop: CASTSHRDGNEQFF. The CDR3 DNA reads TGTGCCAGCACCTCCCACAGGGATGGGAATGAGCAGTTCTTC.

The chain combines TRBV29-1 with TRBJ2-5; possible D gene TRBD1, 5 bases. CDR3 length equals 13 residues. CDR1 is SQVTM and CDR2 is ANQGSEA in the germline V gene. Between the trimmed V and J ends, which lost 5 bases and 5 bases, there was a span of 15 bases. CDR3 DNA: TGCAGCGTTTTAAGGGCAGGGTTGGAGACCCAGTACTTC. This encodes CSVLRAGLETQYF. Filled out from reference TRBV29-1 and TRBJ2-5, the complete variable domain reads SAVISQKPSRDICQRGTSLTIQCQVDSQVTMMFWYRQQPGQSLTLIATANQGSEATYESGFVIDKFPISRPNLTFSTLTVSNMSPEDSSIYLCSVLRAGLETQYFGPGTRLLVL.

This chain links TRBV5-8 with TRBJ2-3; D is undetermined. The germline CDR1 and CDR2 sequences are SGHTS and YDEGEE. The CDR3 consists of 13 residues. V was shortened by 4 bases and J by 6 bases, with 12 bases between the two germline ends. CDR3 residues: CASSRLPSDTQYF. CDR3 sequence (DNA): TGTGCCAGCAGCCGTCTACCTTCGGATACGCAGTATTTT.

V usage is TRBV7-2 and J usage is TRBJ2-1; 7 positions match TRBD1. V lost 1 base and J lost 7; bases outside the gene matches: 4. The CDR3 is 14 residues long. The germline gives CDR1 SGHTA, CDR2 FQGNSA. DNA for the CDR3: TGTGCCAGCAGCTTAGACAGGGGTCATAATGAGCAGTTCTTC. Residues: CASSLDRGHNEQFF.

Only a few counts were recorded for this clone. The chain has TRBV7-2 and TRBJ2-5; TRBD1 might be the D (6 bases). The length of the CDR3 is 12 residues. Trimming removed 4 bases from V and 5 bases from J, with 8 bases in between. CDR1 and CDR2 from the germline V gene are SGHTA and FQGNSA. CDR3 in DNA: TGTGCCAGCAGCTCCAGGGGTGAGACCCAGTACTTC. Protein: CASSSRGETQYF.

The chain has TRBV7-2 and TRBJ2-2; D is possibly TRBD2 (5 bases). Between the trimmed V and J ends, which lost 4 bases and 2 bases, there was a span of 14 bases. Germline lookup yields CDR1 SGHTA and CDR2 FQGNSA. The CDR3 is made up of 16 amino acids. The CDR3 region is CASSSFLDSNTGELFF. In DNA, the CDR3 is TGTGCCAGCAGCTCGTTTTTGGACTCTAACACCGGGGAGCTGTTTTTT.